Listed below are T cell receptor beta chains from one sample, sequenced in a study of T cell repertoires in cytomegalovirus infection. MiXCR, applied by TCRdb to the reads, yields one record per CDR3 protein. The sample holds around 350,000 distinct CDR3 sequences, 15% to 20% seen once. Sequenced: PBMCs. The receptors were gathered from a human donor in good health (CMV status not recorded). Some clones in this sample may be carry-over from other donors' samples. Both conserved end residues are part of each CDR3. The D gene is left open where the match is weak. Clone size is stated in some rows and not others, as once, few, many or a class when expanded.

TRBV28	once	TRBJ2-5	TRBD2	CASSTPGTSGGETQYF	TGTGCCAGCAGTACCCCCGGGACTAGCGGGGGAGAGACCCAGTACTTC
TRBV11-3	few	TRBJ2-2	NA	CASSLEQGRTGELFF	TGTGCCAGCAGCTTAGAACAGGGGAGGACCGGGGAGCTGTTTTTT
TRBV27	few	TRBJ1-1	NA	CASTSSWGDEAFF	TGTGCCAGCACCTCGAGCTGGGGAGATGAAGCTTTCTTT
TRBV12-3/TRBV12-4	few	TRBJ2-5	NA	CASSFGWRQETQYF	TGTGCCAGCAGTTTCGGTTGGCGGCAAGAGACCCAGTACTTC
TRBV6-6	NA	TRBJ2-2	TRBD2	CASSYSVAGVTGELFF	TGTGCCAGCAGTTACTCGGTAGCGGGAGTAACCGGGGAGCTGTTTTTT
TRBV3-1	few	TRBJ2-4	NA	CASSQGERGIQYF	TGTGCCAGCAGCCAGGGGGAAAGAGGCATTCAGTACTTC
TRBV27	NA	TRBJ1-5	NA	CASSLAIRDQPQHF	TGTGCCAGCAGTTTAGCCATTAGGGATCAGCCCCAGCATTTT
TRBV7-6	few	TRBJ2-7	NA	CASSLWASGSYEQYF	TGTGCCAGCAGCTTATGGGCATCAGGCTCCTACGAGCAGTACTTC
TRBV7-2	many	TRBJ2-3	NA	CASSLVEASTDTQYF	TGTGCCAGCAGCTTAGTCGAAGCTAGCACAGATACGCAGTATTTT
TRBV24-1	few	TRBJ2-1	TRBD2	CATSDPIGGAYNEQFF	TGTGCCACCAGTGATCCTATCGGGGGGGCTTACAATGAGCAGTTCTTC
TRBV11-2	NA	TRBJ1-2	NA	CASSHIEARGANYGYTF	TGTGCCAGCAGCCACATAGAGGCTAGGGGGGCTAACTATGGCTACACCTTC
TRBV11-2	NA	TRBJ1-2	NA	CASSLVGGGRDYGYTF	TGTGCCAGCAGCTTAGTAGGCGGGGGGCGCGACTATGGCTACACCTTC
TRBV7-8	NA	TRBJ2-2	NA	CASARGRMYTGELFF	TGTGCCAGCGCCAGGGGTCGAATGTACACCGGGGAGCTGTTTTTT
TRBV6-2/TRBV6-3	NA	TRBJ1-2	NA	CASGSSHRDFYGYTF	TGTGCCAGCGGCTCGTCCCACCGTGATTTCTATGGCTACACCTTC
TRBV4-1	few	TRBJ2-1	TRBD2	CASSQFLAGGGEQFF	TGCGCCAGCAGCCAGTTCCTAGCGGGGGGAGGTGAGCAGTTCTTC
TRBV7-9	many	TRBJ2-5	TRBD1	CASRRPLGQGEGETQYF	TGTGCCAGCAGACGCCCCTTGGGACAGGGGGAAGGAGAGACCCAGTACTTC
TRBV7-2	NA	TRBJ2-3	NA	CASRSRGGRADTQYF	TGTGCCAGCAGGTCCCGCGGAGGTAGGGCAGATACGCAGTATTTT